This TCR beta chain was sequenced for a study of blood T cells in healthy people across ages. No fewer than 6 million PBMCs went into each sample. The use of a sample-barcoded 5' primer and a J-beta primer mix characterized a second PCR of roughly 6 to 11 cycles. Each cDNA molecule received a tag from a template-switch adaptor that had 12 random nucleotides. TCRdb re-derived calls from the 5' RACE reads in MiXCR, one entry per CDR3 protein. Counted here are almost 1 million distinct CDR3 sequences, 45% to 60% occurring once; the ten biggest clones make up about 20%. Note on this clonotype: Its target is not known.

Study observations and caveats: Donor CMV status was unknown, possibly confounding expanded clonotype changes. Older age went with lower TCR beta diversity per million T cells, in a roughly linear way.

The source material was blood. This sequence was found in a woman aged 55-70 years in good health.

The CDR3 is CASKTSGNDEQYF. CDR3 in DNA: TGTGCCAGCAAAACTAGCGGGAACGATGAGCAGTACTTC. The V and J genes are TRBV4-2 and TRBJ2-5; 10 nucleotides line up with TRBD2. There are 13 residues in the CDR3. The ends lost 7 bases at V and 11 bases at J; junction bases unmatched: 10. Germline lookup yields CDR1 LGHNA and CDR2 YNFKEQ.